This T cell receptor (beta chain) was observed in a study of Graves' ophthalmopathy and Graves' hyperthyroidism. V lost 2 bases and J lost 7; bases outside the gene matches: 6. The length of the CDR3 is 16 residues. The germline CDR1 and CDR2 sequences are MRHNA and SNTAGT. Amplification from RNA transcripts yielded the TCR beta CDR3 regions. The workflow started with a first-round RT-PCR run with HTBI primers and then moved on to a second-round multiplex PCR. TCRdb re-analysed the multiplex PCR reads in MiXCR, keeping a single row per CDR3 protein. The table records under 800,000 distinct CDR3 sequences, about 24% of them present only once.

The sequence was obtained from a woman under 30 with stable Graves' hyperthyroidism. Some clones in this sample may be carry-over from other donors' samples. Sequenced: peripheral blood. This sequence joins TRBV6-4 and TRBJ2-7; TRBD2 agrees at 15 bases. In nucleotides, the CDR3 is TGTGCCAGCAGTGACGGACTAGCGGGAGGGCCTCGGGAGCAGTACTTC. Protein product: CASSDGLAGGPREQYF.